The 30 T cell receptor beta chains below were found in one sample sequenced in a study of blood T cell repertoires in COVID-19. The table came from immunoSEQ multiplex PCR; TCRdb's copy has only in-frame clones and leaves some out. The table shows 50,000 to 60,000 clones, with roughly four fifths occurring only once. The sample was peripheral blood. Receptors originate from a man of 80 years or more with COVID-19, enrolled during active disease.

V gene TRBV4-3 combines with J gene TRBJ2-1, with 9 bases that match TRBD2. Germline trimming cut 2 bases from V and 3 bases from J; bases unmatched to any gene: 5. The CDR3 sequence is 16 residues long. Germline-derived CDR1 and CDR2 are LGHNA and YSLEER. The chain's CDR3 is CASSQLAGGGYNEQFF. The CDR3 DNA follows: TGCGCCAGCAGCCAACTGGCGGGAGGGGGCTACAATGAGCAGTTCTTC.

V usage is TRBV19 and J usage is TRBJ1-5; a weak D match, TRBD1 (6 bases). Trimming took 7 bases from V and 4 from J, leaving 11 bases between them. CDR1 and CDR2 (germline): LNHDA, SQIVND (reference sequence). The CDR3 runs to 13 residues. CDR3: CASKGQGNQPQHF. The DNA for the CDR3 is TGTGCCAGTAAGGGTCAGGGGAATCAGCCCCAGCATTTT.

The chain has TRBV7-2 and TRBJ2-2, with 7 bases identical to TRBD1. After removal of 5 bases from V and 6 bases from J, the junction contained 9 bases not matched to a gene. CDR1 is SGHTA and CDR2 is FQGNSA in the germline V gene. CDR3 size: 15 residues. The CDR3 nucleotides are TGTGCCAGCAGCCCGACAGGGAATAGGGCCGGGGAGCTGTTTTTT. Translating gives CASSPTGNRAGELFF.

This chain joins TRBV5-6 and TRBJ1-2; no firm D call. The CDR3 spans 15 residues. Trimming took 2 bases from V and 0 from J, leaving 11 bases between them. In germline, CDR1 is SGHDT, CDR2 YYEEEE. The CDR3: CASSLPDGANYGYTF. The CDR3 DNA is TGTGCCAGCAGCTTACCAGACGGAGCTAACTATGGCTACACCTTC.

The CDR3 protein is CASSSIERLYEQYV. The CDR3 nucleotides read TGTGCCAGCAGCTCGATCGAGAGGTTATACGAGCAGTACGTC. This chain joins TRBV5-5 and TRBJ2-7; D unresolved. Germline CDR1 is SGHKS and CDR2 is YYEKEE (reference sequence). Trimming removed 3 bases at V and 4 bases at J, with 14 bases between. The CDR3 loop spans 14 amino acids.

CDR3 in amino acids: CASSLARPPGLAGYPSKNEQFF. The DNA of the CDR3 is TGCGCCAGCAGCTTAGCAAGGCCTCCGGGACTAGCGGGGTACCCCTCCAAGAATGAGCAGTTCTTC. V and J are TRBV5-1 and TRBJ2-1; 13 bases fit TRBD2. Germline lookup yields CDR1 SGHRS and CDR2 YFSETQ. CDR3 size: 22 residues. V lost 2 bases, J lost 7 bases, and 24 bases stayed unmatched.

CDR3 sequence reads: CASSPSGAYEQYV. The DNA of the CDR3 is TGCGCCAGCAGCCCCAGCGGGGCCTACGAGCAGTACGTC. The V call is TRBV10-2, the J call TRBJ2-7; 7 nucleotides agree with TRBD2. The CDR3 sequence is 13 residues long. J lost 2 bases, V lost 6 bases, and 4 bases had no gene match. Germline CDR1 reads WSHSY; CDR2 reads SAAADI.

The J gene is TRBJ1-1, the V gene TRBV19; 8 positions match TRBD1. V gave up 1 base and J gave up 10 bases; unmatched junction bases: 11. Germline CDR1 and CDR2: LNHDA and SQIVND (reference sequence). The CDR3 extends over 15 amino acids. In nucleotides, the CDR3 is TGTGCCAGTAGTATAGTCCGGGACGGGACAGGTGGAGCTTTCTTT. Translation: CASSIVRDGTGGAFF.

This chain joins TRBV12-3 or TRBV12-4 and TRBJ1-2, with 8 bases lining up with TRBD1. The CDR3 extends over 12 amino acids. V was pared by 6 bases and J by 3 bases, with 0 bases of the junction left unmatched. For the CDR3, the DNA is TGTGCCAGCAGACAGGGGGACTATGGCTACACCTTC. Translating gives CASRQGDYGYTF.

The V and J genes are TRBV7-3 and TRBJ2-1; possibly TRBD1 for D (5 bases). CDR1 is SGHTA, CDR2 FQGTGA, per germline. V was pared by 9 bases and J by 6 bases, with 9 bases between. CDR3 size: 11 residues. In nucleotides, the CDR3 is TGTGCCAGTGGGCAGGGCAATGAGCAGTTCTTC. This codes for CASGQGNEQFF.

The V and J genes are TRBV10-2 and TRBJ1-4; no firm D call. The CDR3 loop spans 17 amino acids. V was clipped by 6 bases and J by 0 bases, with 17 bases between them. Per the germline V gene, CDR1 is WSHSY and CDR2 is SAAADI. The CDR3 DNA is TGCGCCAGCAGAGCCCCAACGGGCGGGGCAACTAATGAAAAACTGTTTTTT. It is translated as CASRAPTGGATNEKLFF.

The chain carries TRBV18 and TRBJ2-5; the D gene is possibly TRBD2 (5 bases). Germline values: CDR1 KGHSH, CDR2 LQKENI. Trimming shortened V by 2 bases and J by 2 bases, and 12 bases separated the two germline ends. The CDR3 is 15 residues long. The CDR3 DNA reads TGTGCCAGCTCACCAGCGGGTAGCGCTCAAGAGACCCAGTACTTC. This codes for CASSPAGSAQETQYF.

The rearrangement joins TRBV7-2 to TRBJ1-1; unclear D gene. Germline CDR1 reads SGHTA; CDR2 reads FQGNSA. Trimming took 3 bases from V and 4 from J, leaving 6 bases between them. The CDR3 is made up of 12 amino acids. This CDR3 reads CASSFPGTEAFF. The CDR3 DNA is TGTGCCAGCAGCTTCCCGGGCACTGAAGCTTTCTTT. Combining the CDR3 with reference TRBV7-2 and TRBJ1-1 gives the whole variable domain GAGVSQSPSNKVTEKGKDVELRCDPISGHTALYWYRQSLGQGLEFLIYFQGNSAPDKSGLPSDRFSAERTGGSVSTLTIQRTQQEDSAVYLCASSFPGTEAFFGQGTRLTVV.

The chain recombines TRBV5-1 with TRBJ2-7; D not resolved. Germline CDR1 and CDR2: SGHRS and YFSETQ. Trimming pared 0 bases from V and 3 bases from J, leaving 7 bases between. The CDR3 extends over 13 amino acids. CDR3 sequence reads: CASSLEPGYEQYV. CDR3 nucleotide sequence: TGCGCCAGCAGCTTGGAACCCGGCTACGAGCAGTACGTC.

The chain recombines TRBV5-1 with TRBJ1-6, with D unresolved. The CDR3 sequence is 13 residues long. Per germline, CDR1 SGHRS and CDR2 YFSETQ. Trimming took 5 bases from V and 10 from J, leaving 13 bases between them. CDR3 sequence reads: CASREANNSPLHF. CDR3 coding DNA: TGCGCCAGCAGGGAGGCCAACAACTCACCCCTCCACTTT. Full variable domain (missing parts from reference TRBV5-1 and TRBJ1-6): KAGVTQTPRYLIKTRGQQVTLSCSPISGHRSVSWYQQTPGQGLQFLFEYFSETQRNKGNFPGRFSGRQFSNSRSEMNVSTLELGDSALYLCASREANNSPLHFGNGTRLTVT.

V is TRBV6-5 and J is TRBJ1-1; D possibly corresponds to TRBD1 (6 bases). The CDR3 runs to 13 residues. Germline V CDR1 and CDR2: MNHEY, SVGAGI. Trimming pared 5 bases from V and 8 bases from J, leaving 15 bases between. CDR3 sequence reads: CASSPPQGPEAFF. CDR3 bases: TGTGCCAGCAGTCCCCCACAGGGCCCCGAAGCTTTCTTT.

Written as DNA, the CDR3 is TGTGCCTGGAGTCTGTGGCAGGGGGACTACAATGAGCAGTTCTTC. It encodes CAWSLWQGDYNEQFF. The gene calls are TRBV30 and TRBJ2-1, with 7 nucleotides matching TRBD1. The V gene end was trimmed by 2 bases and the J gene end by 3 bases; junction bases not matched to a gene: 7. The germline V gene encodes CDR1 GTSNPN and CDR2 SVGIG (reference sequence). The CDR3 has 15 amino acids.

This rearrangement joins TRBV10-3 to TRBJ2-3, with 7 bases identical to TRBD1. Germline V lookup: CDR1 ENHRY, CDR2 SYGVKD. This CDR3 contains 15 residues. V lost 5 bases, J lost 2 bases, and 7 bases stayed unmatched. CDR3 in DNA: TGTGCCATCAGTCCGGGACAGACCATCACAGATACGCAGTATTTT. It specifies CAISPGQTITDTQYF.

The V gene is TRBV5-1, the J gene TRBJ1-1; D perhaps matches TRBD1 (6 bases). CDR3 size: 13 residues. Trimming removed 6 bases from V and 5 bases from J, with 14 bases in between. Germline CDR1 reads SGHRS; CDR2 reads YFSETQ. The CDR3 is CASTQGLGTEAFF. DNA of the CDR3: TGCGCCAGCACTCAGGGGCTGGGTACTGAAGCTTTCTTT.

The rearrangement uses TRBV2 and TRBJ1-2, with 8 positions matching TRBD1. Germline CDR1 and CDR2: SNHLY and FYNNEI. V lost 2 bases, J lost 2 bases, and 4 bases stayed unmatched. The CDR3 spans 15 residues. The CDR3 DNA reads as TGTGCCAGCAGTGAAACCCGGACAGGGAACTATGGCTACACCTTC. Translation: CASSETRTGNYGYTF.

This clone was recorded only once. This rearrangement joins TRBV7-8 to TRBJ2-3, with 7 bases that match TRBD2. The CDR3 totals 17 residues. CDR1 and CDR2 from the germline V gene are SGHVS and FQNEAQ. The V segment lost 3 bases and the J segment 1 base; nucleotides outside the gene matches: 10. As DNA, the CDR3 is TGTGCCAGCAGCTTGAAGCTAGCGGCTACCGGCACAGATACGCAGTATTTT. Its translation: CASSLKLAATGTDTQYF.

The V and J genes are TRBV23-1 and TRBJ1-1, with D unresolved. TRBV23-1 is an ORF, with its function uncertain. This CDR3 spans 14 amino acids. Trimming pared 7 bases from V and 6 bases from J, leaving 18 bases between. CDR3 DNA sequence: TGCGCCAGCACATTGCGACCGGGAGACCCTGAAGCTTTCTTT. It yields the protein CASTLRPGDPEAFF.

The rearrangement links TRBV5-5 to TRBJ1-5; TRBD1 matches at 7 bases. CDR1 is SGHKS and CDR2 is YYEKEE in the germline V gene (reference sequence). This CDR3 has 17 residues. V trimming: 4 bases; J trimming: 1 base; junction bases outside the gene matches: 11. This CDR3 is CASSLDPGQTSNQPQHF. Written as DNA, the CDR3 is TGTGCCAGCAGCCTGGATCCGGGACAGACGAGCAATCAGCCCCAGCATTTT.

The chain uses TRBV7-6 and TRBJ1-5; D perhaps matches TRBD1 (5 bases). This CDR3 is 15 amino acids long. Trimming left V 5 bases short and J 7 bases short, with 18 bases between. Germline loops: CDR1 SGHVS, CDR2 FNYEAQ. The CDR3 DNA reads TGTGCCAGCAGCCCACAGGTATCAGCAGGGCAGCCCCAGCATTTT. This encodes CASSPQVSAGQPQHF.

The V and J genes are TRBV10-3 and TRBJ2-1; D may be TRBD1 (7 bases). The CDR3 has 15 residues. V lost 3 bases and J 4 bases, leaving 13 bases between the germline ends. Germline lookup yields CDR1 ENHRY and CDR2 SYGVKD. The CDR3: CAISEGGGDYNEQFF. DNA of the CDR3: TGTGCCATCAGTGAAGGGGGCGGGGATTACAATGAGCAGTTCTTC.

This chain connects TRBV4-3 to TRBJ1-1; 7 nucleotides match TRBD1. CDR3 length equals 14 residues. Germline CDR1 is LGHNA and CDR2 is YSLEER. V shed 3 bases and J 5 bases; nucleotides not matched to a gene: 6. CDR3 nucleotide sequence: TGCGCCAGCAGCCAGACGACAGGGACTACTGAAGCTTTCTTT. This codes for CASSQTTGTTEAFF.

The chain carries TRBV5-5 and TRBJ2-2, with D possibly being TRBD2 (6 bases). The CDR3 spans 15 residues. The germline gives CDR1 SGHKS, CDR2 YYEKEE (reference sequence). Trimming shortened V by 2 bases and J by 4 bases, and 12 bases separated the two germline ends. The DNA of the CDR3 is TGTGCCAGCAGCTTCTCGGGGGAGAGCACCGGGGAGCTGTTTTTT. Protein: CASSFSGESTGELFF.

CDR3 sequence (DNA): TGTGCCAGAAGCTTCCGGGTAGCGGGAGTAAGGAGAACCGGGGAGCTGTTTTTT. Amino acids: CARSFRVAGVRRTGELFF. The chain carries TRBV5-3 and TRBJ2-2, with 9 positions matching TRBD2. TRBV5-3 is filed as an ORF, its function uncertain. V trimming: 2 bases; J trimming: 5 bases; junction bases outside the gene matches: 13. CDR3 length: 18 amino acids.

The rearrangement links TRBV5-1 to TRBJ2-1, with 8 bases that match TRBD2. The CDR3 sequence is 14 residues long. CDR1 is SGHRS and CDR2 is YFSETQ in the germline V gene. The V segment lost 5 bases and the J segment 8 bases; nucleotides outside the gene matches: 9. CDR3: CASRATSVNDEQFF. The DNA of the CDR3 is TGCGCCAGCAGGGCGACTAGCGTTAACGATGAGCAGTTCTTC. Using reference TRBV5-1 and TRBJ2-1 for the parts outside the CDR3, the full variable domain is KAGVTQTPRYLIKTRGQQVTLSCSPISGHRSVSWYQQTPGQGLQFLFEYFSETQRNKGNFPGRFSGRQFSNSRSEMNVSTLELGDSALYLCASRATSVNDEQFFGPGTRLTVL.

The J gene is TRBJ1-4, the V gene TRBV9; no definite D call. Germline V gives CDR1 SGDLS, CDR2 YYNGEE. The CDR3 spans 14 residues. Trimming took 4 bases from V and 7 from J, leaving 14 bases between them. CDR3: CASSPTITGEKLFF. CDR3 nucleotides: TGTGCCAGCAGCCCGACGATTACGGGTGAAAAACTGTTTTTT.